This is a list of T cell receptor beta chains from one sample in a study of cytomegalovirus exposure and HLA in healthy donors. The protocol was immunoSEQ multiplex PCR, while the TCRdb copy is restricted to in-frame clones and leaves out a portion. The sample lists tens of thousands of clones, under 85% occurring once. The sample comprised PBMCs. Receptor source: a man aged 50 or older in good health and CMV-seropositive. Each CDR3 is given with its conserved first and last residue. The D gene is left open where the match is weak. Size is stated for part of the rows, as once, few or many counts, or as a class when the clone is expanded.

j_call	d_call	v_call	clone_size	cdr3_aa	cdr3_nt
TRBJ1-4	TRBD1	TRBV5-8	-	CASSYVAGTGNTEKLFF	TGTGCCAGCAGTTACGTTGCCGGGACAGGGAATACTGAAAAACTGTTTTTT
TRBJ2-5	-	TRBV2	-	CASSAPTNRPQETQHF	TGTGCCAGCAGCGCCCCGACTAATAGGCCGCAAGAGACCCAGCACTTC
TRBJ2-7	TRBD2	TRBV7-6	-	CASSHGTSGIYEQYF	TGTGCCAGCAGCCACGGGACTAGCGGGATCTACGAGCAGTACTTC
TRBJ2-3	-	TRBV18	-	CASPIGGTQYF	TGTGCCAGCCCAATCGGGGGTACGCAGTATTTT
TRBJ2-1	TRBD2	TRBV9	-	CASSSGLAGGPAYNEQFF	TGTGCCAGCAGCTCAGGACTAGCGGGGGGCCCAGCGTACAATGAGCAGTTCTTC
TRBJ2-3	-	TRBV7-3	-	CASSPTTGKDTQYF	TGTGCCAGCAGCCCTACTACAGGGAAGGATACGCAGTATTTT
TRBJ1-5	-	TRBV5-6	many	CASSGQNSNQPQHF	TGTGCCAGCAGCGGACAGAATAGCAATCAGCCCCAGCATTTT
TRBJ2-7	TRBD2	TRBV5-1	-	CASSWGGYEQYF	TGCGCCAGCAGCTGGGGGGGCTACGAGCAGTACTTC
TRBJ1-5	-	TRBV2	few	CASSGMGLLSGQPQHF	TGTGCCAGCAGTGGGATGGGACTCCTTTCAGGACAGCCCCAGCATTTT
TRBJ2-1	TRBD1	TRBV10-1	few	CASSESRTGANEQFF	TGCGCCAGCAGTGAGTCGAGGACAGGGGCGAATGAGCAGTTCTTC
TRBJ1-5	-	TRBV23-1	-	CASSQSRTVCQPQHF	TGCGCCAGCAGTCAATCGAGGACAGTCTGTCAGCCCCAGCATTTT
TRBJ2-2	-	TRBV21-1	-	CASSKERGQGASGELFF	TGTGCCAGCAGCAAAGAGAGGGGACAGGGGGCCTCCGGGGAGCTGTTTTTT